This TCR beta chain derives from a study of CD8+ T cells in alopecia areata. Study conclusions and caveats: Scalp clonality and expanded CD8+ clones among the top 100 showed significant decreases with tofacitinib. With just one nonresponder, it is still uncertain whether baseline CD8+ expansion relates to response.

Extracted RNA was reverse transcribed into cDNA, the sequencing template. The repertoire was sequenced with immunoSEQ multiplex PCR; TCRdb's copy has only in-frame clones and lacks some. The sample gives approximately 110,000 clones, less than 60% of which show up once; 3% to 4% is in the top ten. Stated treatment: oral pan-JAK inhibitor, 5-10 mg twice daily. About this clone itself: What it recognizes is unknown.

The CDR3 loop spans 12 amino acids. Germline assignment: CDR1 MDHEN and CDR2 SYDVKM. V lost 6 bases and J 5 bases, leaving 10 bases between the germline ends. This specimen was CD4+ T cells sorted from blood, taken at week 24, from a patient treated with tofacitinib. The clonotype comes from a human donor with alopecia areata. This chain connects TRBV28 to TRBJ1-2; D gene ambiguous. The CDR3 loop reads CASSLSGYGYTF. In DNA form, the CDR3 reads TGTGCCAGCAGCCTCTCCGGATATGGCTACACCTTC.